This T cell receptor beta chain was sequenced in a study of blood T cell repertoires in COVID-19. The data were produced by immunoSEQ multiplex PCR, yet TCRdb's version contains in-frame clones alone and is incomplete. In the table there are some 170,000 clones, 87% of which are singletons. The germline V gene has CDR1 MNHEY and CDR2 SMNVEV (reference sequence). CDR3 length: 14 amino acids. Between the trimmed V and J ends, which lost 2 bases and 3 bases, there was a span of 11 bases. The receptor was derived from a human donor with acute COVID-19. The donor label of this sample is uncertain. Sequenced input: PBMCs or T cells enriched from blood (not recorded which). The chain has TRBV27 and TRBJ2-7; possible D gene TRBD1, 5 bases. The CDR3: CASSLRRVGYEQYF. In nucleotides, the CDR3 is TGTGCCAGCAGTTTACGCAGGGTTGGCTACGAGCAGTACTTC.